The clone carrying this TCR beta chain has only one observation. Its specificity is unknown. The entry originates in a study of T cell responses to AZD1222 COVID-19 vaccine. Study overall: The analysis combined second doses at about 4 or about 12 weeks.

Measured with immunoSEQ multiplex PCR; TCRdb has only the in-frame clones, and not every one. This table holds 150,000 to 200,000 clones, more than 80% found once. Germline assignment: CDR1 MNHEY and CDR2 SVGAGI. V lost 0 bases and J 0 bases, leaving 8 bases between the germline ends. The CDR3 runs to 15 residues. The study's findings and limits: Donors were chiefly white British, with a greater number of females, and clonal diversity was perhaps underestimated. Repertoire sampling occurred only after the peak T cell response. Nearly half of unique spike-specific TCRs reportedly avoided B.1.351 and B.1.1.7 mutated regions.

The receptor comes from an adult in good health. The sample here was peripheral blood, taken on day 0 of AZD1222 vaccination. This sequence joins TRBV6-5 and TRBJ2-5; D tentatively fits TRBD1 or TRBD2 (5 bases each). In nucleotides, the CDR3 is TGTGCCAGCAGTTACTCGCGAGGGGACCAAGAGACCCAGTACTTC. This codes for CASSYSRGDQETQYF.